The source of this T cell receptor beta chain is a study of T-cell memory formation after mild COVID-19. General study findings and limits: Clones contracting day 15 to 85 were balanced CD4/CD8; later expanders leaned CD4+. Pre-infection memory already had some responding clones, implying cross-reactive memory joined.

With respect to this clonotype: Its specificity is unknown.

One entry per CDR3 protein, called by TCRdb with MiXCR from the 5' RACE reads. The table shows 360,000 or so distinct CDR3 sequences, with 25% to 30% occurring only once. The sequence derives from an adult woman who had mild COVID-19 (a few samples of this study predate the infection). Cell type and time point are not known. Sequences were obtained from PBMCs or a T cell subset sorted from them (not recorded which).

The CDR3 DNA is TGTGCCAGCAGCTACTCGGGACAGGGGTTTGACACCGGGGAGCTGTTTTTT. Translation gives CASSYSGQGFDTGELFF. The chain uses TRBV11-3 and TRBJ2-2, with 10 bases fitting TRBD1. Germline V gives CDR1 SGHNT, CDR2 YENEEA. V gave up 4 bases and J gave up 3 bases; unmatched junction bases: 8. The CDR3 covers 17 residues.